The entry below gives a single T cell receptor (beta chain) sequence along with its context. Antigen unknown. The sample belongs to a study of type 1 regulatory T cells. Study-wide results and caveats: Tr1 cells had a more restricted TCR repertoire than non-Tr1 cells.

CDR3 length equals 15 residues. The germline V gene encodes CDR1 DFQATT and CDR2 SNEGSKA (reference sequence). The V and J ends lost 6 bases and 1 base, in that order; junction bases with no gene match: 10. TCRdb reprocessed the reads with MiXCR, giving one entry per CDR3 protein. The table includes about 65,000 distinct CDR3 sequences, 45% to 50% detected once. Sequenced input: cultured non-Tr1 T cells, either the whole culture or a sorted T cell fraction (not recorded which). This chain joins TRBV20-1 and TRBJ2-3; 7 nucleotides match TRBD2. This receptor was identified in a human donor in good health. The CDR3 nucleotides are TGCAGTGCCTCCAACCCGGGGGGACGCACAGATACGCAGTATTTT. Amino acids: CSASNPGGRTDTQYF.